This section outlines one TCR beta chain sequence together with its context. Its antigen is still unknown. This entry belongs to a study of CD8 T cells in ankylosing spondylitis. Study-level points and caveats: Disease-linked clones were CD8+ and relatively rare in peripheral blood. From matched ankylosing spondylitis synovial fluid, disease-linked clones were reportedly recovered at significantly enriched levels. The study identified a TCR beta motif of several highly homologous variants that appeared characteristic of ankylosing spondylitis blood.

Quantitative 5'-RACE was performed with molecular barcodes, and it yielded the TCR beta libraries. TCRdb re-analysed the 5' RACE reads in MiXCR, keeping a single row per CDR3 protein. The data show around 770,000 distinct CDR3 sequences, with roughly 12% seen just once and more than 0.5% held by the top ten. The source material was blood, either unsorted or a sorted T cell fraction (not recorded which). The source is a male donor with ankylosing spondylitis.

CDR3 sequence (DNA): TGCGCCAGCAGCCCTCGAACGGGGGTGAACAATCAGCCCCAGCATTTT. Its protein product is CASSPRTGVNNQPQHF. V usage is TRBV4-1 and J usage is TRBJ1-5, with a possible D match to TRBD1 (5 bases). CDR1 is MGHRA and CDR2 is YSYEKL in the germline V gene. The V end lost 4 bases, the J end lost 3 bases, and 16 bases lay between the germline ends. The CDR3 has 16 residues.